This TCR beta chain derives from a study of blood T cell repertoires in COVID-19. In the study overall: COVID-19 samples, acute and convalescent, were from the United States, Italy and Spain. Sources were T cells, B-cell-depleted T cells, or PBMCs; the material itself was cDNA or gDNA.

In the authors' workflow: Amplified reference gene primers provided the basis for estimating nucleated cell counts. The data were produced by immunoSEQ multiplex PCR, yet TCRdb's version contains in-frame clones alone and is incomplete. Clone size and V and J calls were adopted from that table, with D and trimming inferred from the DNA. The table has 150,000 to 190,000 clones, roughly nine tenths seen once. On this clone itself: Distinct nucleotide sequences in the sample also encode this CDR3.

Per germline, CDR1 MNHNS and CDR2 SASEGT. The V segment lost 4 bases and the J segment 1 base; nucleotides outside the gene matches: 0. There are 14 residues in the CDR3. The receptor's source is a woman aged 40 to 50 with acute or convalescent COVID-19. The V and J genes are TRBV6-1 and TRBJ2-3, with 9 bases matching TRBD2. Sequences were obtained from peripheral blood. The CDR3 sequence is CASSVAGGTDTQYF. CDR3 coding DNA: TGTGCCAGCAGTGTAGCGGGAGGCACAGATACGCAGTATTTT.